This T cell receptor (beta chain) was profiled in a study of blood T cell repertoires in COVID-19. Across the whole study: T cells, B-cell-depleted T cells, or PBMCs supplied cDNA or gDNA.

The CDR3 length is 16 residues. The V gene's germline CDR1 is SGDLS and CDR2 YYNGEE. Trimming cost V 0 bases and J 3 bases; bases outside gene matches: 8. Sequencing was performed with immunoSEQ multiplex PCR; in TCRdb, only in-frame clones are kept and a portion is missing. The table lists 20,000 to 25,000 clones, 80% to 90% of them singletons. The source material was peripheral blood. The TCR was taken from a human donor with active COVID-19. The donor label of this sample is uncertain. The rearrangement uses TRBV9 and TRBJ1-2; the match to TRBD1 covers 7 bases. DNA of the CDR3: TGTGCCAGCAGCGTAGCCCGAATTACAGGGGACTATGGCTACACCTTC. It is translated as CASSVARITGDYGYTF.